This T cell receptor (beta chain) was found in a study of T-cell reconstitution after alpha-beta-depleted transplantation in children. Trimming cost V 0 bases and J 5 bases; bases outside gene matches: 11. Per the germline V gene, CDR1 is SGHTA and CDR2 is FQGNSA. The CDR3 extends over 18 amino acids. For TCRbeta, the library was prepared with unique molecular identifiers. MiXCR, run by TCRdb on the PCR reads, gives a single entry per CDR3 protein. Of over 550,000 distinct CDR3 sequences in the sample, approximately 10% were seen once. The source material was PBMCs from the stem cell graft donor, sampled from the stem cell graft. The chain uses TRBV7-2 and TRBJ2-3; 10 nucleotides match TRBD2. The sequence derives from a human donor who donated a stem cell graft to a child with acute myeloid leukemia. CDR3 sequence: CASSLAFLAGGLGDTQYF. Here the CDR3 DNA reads TGTGCCAGCAGCTTAGCCTTCTTAGCGGGAGGCCTCGGAGATACGCAGTATTTT. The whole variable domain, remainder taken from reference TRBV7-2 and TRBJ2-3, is GAGVSQSPSNKVTEKGKDVELRCDPISGHTALYWYRQSLGQGLEFLIYFQGNSAPDKSGLPSDRFSAERTGGSVSTLTIQRTQQEDSAVYLCASSLAFLAGGLGDTQYFGPGTRLTVL.